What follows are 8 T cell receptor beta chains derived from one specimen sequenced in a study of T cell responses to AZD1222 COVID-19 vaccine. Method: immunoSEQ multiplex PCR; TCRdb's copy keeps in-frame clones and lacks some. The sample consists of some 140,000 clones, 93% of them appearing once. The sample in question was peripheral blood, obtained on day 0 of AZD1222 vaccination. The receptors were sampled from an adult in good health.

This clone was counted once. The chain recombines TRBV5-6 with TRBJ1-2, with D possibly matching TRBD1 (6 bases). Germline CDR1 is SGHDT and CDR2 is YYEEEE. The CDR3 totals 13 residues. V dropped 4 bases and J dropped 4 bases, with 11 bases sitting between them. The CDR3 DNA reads TGTGCCAGCAGCCGAGGACAGAGCTATGGCTACACCTTC. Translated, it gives CASSRGQSYGYTF.

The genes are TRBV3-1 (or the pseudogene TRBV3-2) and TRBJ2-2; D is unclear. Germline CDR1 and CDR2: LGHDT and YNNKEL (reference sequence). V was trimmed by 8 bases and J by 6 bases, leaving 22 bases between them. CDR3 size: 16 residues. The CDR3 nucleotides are TGTGCCAGCTTCCCGATAGCTAAGGCCCTAGCCGGGGAGCTGTTTTTT. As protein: CASFPIAKALAGELFF.

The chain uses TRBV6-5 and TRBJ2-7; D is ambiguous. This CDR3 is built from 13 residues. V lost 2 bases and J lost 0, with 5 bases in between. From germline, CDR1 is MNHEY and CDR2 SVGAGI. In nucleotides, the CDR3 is TGTGCCAGCAGTTACCCTAGCTCCTACGAGCAGTACTTC. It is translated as CASSYPSSYEQYF.

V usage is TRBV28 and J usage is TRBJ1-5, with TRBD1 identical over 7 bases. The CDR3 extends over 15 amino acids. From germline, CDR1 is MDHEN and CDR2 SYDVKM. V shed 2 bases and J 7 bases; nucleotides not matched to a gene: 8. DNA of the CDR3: TGTGCCAGCAGTTTAGGGTTAGGGGGCGGGCAGCCCCAGCATTTT. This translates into CASSLGLGGGQPQHF.

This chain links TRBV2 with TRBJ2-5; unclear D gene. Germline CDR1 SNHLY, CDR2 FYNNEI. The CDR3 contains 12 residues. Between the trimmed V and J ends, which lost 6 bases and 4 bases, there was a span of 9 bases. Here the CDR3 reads CASSAPLETQYF. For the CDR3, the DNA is TGTGCCAGCAGCGCACCCTTAGAGACCCAGTACTTC. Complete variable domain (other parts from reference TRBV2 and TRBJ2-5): EPEVTQTPSHQVTQMGQEVILRCVPISNHLYFYWYRQILGQKVEFLVSFYNNEISEKSEIFDDQFSVERPDGSNFTLKIRSTKLEDSAMYFCASSAPLETQYFGPGTRLLVL.

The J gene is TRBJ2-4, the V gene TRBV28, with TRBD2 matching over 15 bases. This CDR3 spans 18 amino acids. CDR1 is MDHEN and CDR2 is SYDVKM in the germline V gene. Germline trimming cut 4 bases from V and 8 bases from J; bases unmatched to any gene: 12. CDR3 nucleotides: TGTGCCAGCAGTTCACCGGGACTAGCGGGAGGAAGGGGTTACATTCAGTACTTC. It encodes CASSSPGLAGGRGYIQYF.

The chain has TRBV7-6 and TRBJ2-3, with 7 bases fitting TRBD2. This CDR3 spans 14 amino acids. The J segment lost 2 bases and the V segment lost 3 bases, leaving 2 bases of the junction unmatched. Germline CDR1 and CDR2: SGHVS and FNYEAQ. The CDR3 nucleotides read TGTGCCAGCAGCTTCGGGGGGTTCACAGATACGCAGTATTTT. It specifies CASSFGGFTDTQYF.

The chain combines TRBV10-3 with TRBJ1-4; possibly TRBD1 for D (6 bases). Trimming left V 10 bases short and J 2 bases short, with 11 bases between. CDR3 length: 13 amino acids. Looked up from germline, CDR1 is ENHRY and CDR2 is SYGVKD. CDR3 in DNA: TGTGCCAGCAGACAGGCCACTAATGAAAAACTGTTTTTT. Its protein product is CASRQATNEKLFF.